The next 19 T cell receptor beta chains were all read from a single sample in a study of blood T cell repertoires in COVID-19. TCRdb keeps only in-frame clones here, not all; method: immunoSEQ multiplex PCR. The sample holds over 90,000 clones, around 73% seen once. Sequencing used peripheral blood. Every receptor here comes from a man aged 55 to 70 with active or convalescent COVID-19.

The chain recombines TRBV21-1 with TRBJ1-4; the table's D call TRBD1 went unverified against the DNA. TRBV21-1 is shown as a pseudogene. This CDR3 is 17 amino acids long. The CDR3 sequence: CASSKPRDRGPNEKLFF. As DNA, the CDR3 is TGTGCCAGCAGCAAGCCTCGGGACAGGGGGCCAAATGAAAAACTGTTTTTT.

The J gene is TRBJ1-4, the V gene TRBV29-1; no clear D. Germline V CDR1 and CDR2: SQVTM, ANQGSEA. The CDR3 runs to 14 residues. Trimming removed 4 bases from V and 0 bases from J, with 9 bases in between. The CDR3 bases are TGCAGCGTTGCACACCTTCCAACTAATGAAAAACTGTTTTTT. It codes for CSVAHLPTNEKLFF.

This chain links TRBV11-2 with TRBJ2-7, with 7 bases identical to TRBD2. Germline V gene lookup returns CDR1 SGHAT and CDR2 FQNNGV. V trimming: 1 base; J trimming: 7 bases; junction bases outside the gene matches: 7. This CDR3 comprises 14 residues. CDR3 coding DNA: TGTGCCAGCAGCTTAGTCAGGACTAGTCTTGAGCAGTACTTC. Its protein is CASSLVRTSLEQYF.

This clone was seen only once. The chain joins TRBV5-1 to TRBJ1-2, with 8 nucleotides matching TRBD1. The CDR3 totals 14 residues. CDR1 and CDR2 (germline): SGHRS, YFSETQ. Germline trimming cut 1 base from V and 6 bases from J; bases unmatched to any gene: 5. The CDR3 loop reads CASSLKQGVDGYTF. CDR3 DNA: TGCGCCAGCAGCTTGAAACAGGGGGTGGATGGCTACACCTTC.

The count of this clone is one. This sequence joins TRBV24-1 and TRBJ2-3; a possible D gene is TRBD2 (6 bases). The CDR3 extends over 15 amino acids. Trimming stripped 6 bases from V and 1 base from J, with 13 bases between. Germline CDR1 and CDR2: KGHDR and SFDVKD. CDR3 sequence reads: CATSRVSGGTDTQYF. CDR3 coding DNA: TGTGCCACCAGTAGGGTGTCGGGGGGCACAGATACGCAGTATTTT.

This clone was picked up a small number of times. This sequence joins TRBV6-5 and TRBJ2-3; 7 bases align to TRBD1. Germline loops: CDR1 MNHEY, CDR2 SVGAGI. V shed 0 bases, J shed 2 bases, and the junction held 2 bases outside the gene matches. The CDR3 is 15 residues long. CDR3 nucleotides: TGTGCCAGCAGTTACTCGACAGGGATCACAGATACGCAGTATTTT. Translated, it gives CASSYSTGITDTQYF.

This clone was seen only a few times. This rearrangement joins TRBV6-2 or TRBV6-3 to TRBJ2-3; weak D call: TRBD1 (6 bases). Trimming shortened V by 2 bases and J by 4 bases, and 16 bases separated the two germline ends. CDR3 size: 16 residues. Germline V lookup: CDR1 MNHEY, CDR2 SVGEGT. CDR3 sequence: CASSYLRGPGPDTQYF. Written as DNA, the CDR3 is TGTGCCAGCAGTTACCTCAGGGGCCCAGGCCCAGATACGCAGTATTTT.

The table lists this clone with many counts. The genes are TRBV18 and TRBJ1-1; possibly TRBD1 for D (6 bases). Between the trimmed V and J ends, which lost 3 bases and 6 bases, there was a span of 11 bases. CDR1 KGHSH and CDR2 LQKENI come from the germline V gene. This CDR3 region has 13 residues. The CDR3 loop reads CASSPRDKAEAFF. DNA of the CDR3: TGTGCCAGCTCACCGAGGGACAAGGCTGAAGCTTTCTTT. The variable domain in full, completed from reference TRBV18 and TRBJ1-1, reads NAGVMQNPRHLVRRRGQEARLRCSPMKGHSHVYWYRQLPEEGLKFMVYLQKENIIDESGMPKERFSAEFPKEGPSILRIQQVVRGDSAAYFCASSPRDKAEAFFGQGTRLTVV.

J is TRBJ2-7 and V is TRBV4-1; 11 bases are a match to TRBD2. Germline V CDR1 and CDR2: MGHRA, YSYEKL. Losses at the gene ends were 5 bases for V and 3 bases for J; bases not matched to a gene: 6. The length of the CDR3 is 15 residues. This CDR3 is CASSSGTSGNYEQYF. The CDR3 nucleotides read TGCGCCAGCAGCTCCGGGACTAGCGGAAACTACGAGCAGTACTTC.

The rearrangement joins TRBV18 to TRBJ2-6, with a tentative D call TRBD2 (6 bases). The germline V gene has CDR1 KGHSH and CDR2 LQKENI. The ends were cut back, 3 bases at V and 0 bases at J, with 12 bases in the middle. The CDR3 covers 17 residues. This CDR3 is CASSPSAGNSGANVLTF. In DNA form, the CDR3 reads TGTGCCAGCTCACCTTCGGCGGGGAACTCTGGGGCCAACGTCCTGACTTTC.

This chain uses TRBV27 with TRBJ2-6, with 7 bases matching TRBD1. The CDR3 runs to 18 residues. V gave up 0 bases and J gave up 1 base; unmatched junction bases: 6. Germline assignment: CDR1 MNHEY and CDR2 SMNVEV (reference sequence). CDR3 sequence: CASSLSPRGPSGANVLTF. In nucleotides, the CDR3 is TGTGCCAGCAGTTTATCGCCAAGGGGGCCATCTGGGGCCAACGTCCTGACTTTC.

This chain connects TRBV3-1 (or the pseudogene TRBV3-2) to TRBJ2-2; the D gene is possibly TRBD1 (6 bases). This CDR3 region has 15 residues. The germline V and J ends were trimmed by 1 base and 8 bases, with 14 bases remaining between them. Germline values: CDR1 LGHDT, CDR2 YNNKEL (reference sequence). The CDR3 here is CASSQGSGALGELFF. The DNA for the CDR3 is TGTGCCAGCAGCCAAGGATCAGGGGCCCTGGGGGAGCTGTTTTTT.

The chain recombines TRBV6-5 with TRBJ1-2, with 8 bases aligning to TRBD1. V lost 6 bases and J lost 6; bases outside the gene matches: 9. Germline loops: CDR1 MNHEY, CDR2 SVGAGI. The CDR3 is 14 residues long. The CDR3 region is CASSPGTGRDGYTF. DNA for the CDR3: TGTGCCAGCAGCCCCGGGACAGGAAGAGATGGCTACACCTTC.

This clone occurred a few times. The J gene is TRBJ1-5, the V gene TRBV19, with 10 bases lining up with TRBD1. Germline lookup yields CDR1 LNHDA and CDR2 SQIVND (reference sequence). This CDR3 comprises 15 residues. V trimming: 2 bases; J trimming: 4 bases; junction bases outside the gene matches: 2. CDR3 in amino acids: CASSIMGQGNQPQHF. The DNA of the CDR3 is TGTGCCAGTAGTATAATGGGACAGGGGAATCAGCCCCAGCATTTT. Full variable domain (missing parts from reference TRBV19 and TRBJ1-5): DGGITQSPKYLFRKEGQNVTLSCEQNLNHDAMYWYRQDPGQGLRLIYYSQIVNDFQKGDIAEGYSVSREKKESFPLTVTSAQKNPTAFYLCASSIMGQGNQPQHFGDGTRLSIL.

This clone was seen more than once but under ten times. The genes are TRBV19 and TRBJ2-5; tentative D call: TRBD1 (6 bases). V lost 1 base to trimming and J lost 6 bases, with 12 bases between them. The germline V gene encodes CDR1 LNHDA and CDR2 SQIVND (reference sequence). The CDR3 length is 14 residues. Here the CDR3 DNA reads TGTGCCAGTAGTATAGGAGGACAGACGAAGACCCAGTACTTC. Translation gives CASSIGGQTKTQYF.

V and J are TRBV28 and TRBJ1-2; D may be TRBD1 (6 bases). Trimming took 7 bases from V and 3 from J, leaving 21 bases between them. This CDR3 has 16 amino acids. Germline loops: CDR1 MDHEN, CDR2 SYDVKM. The DNA for the CDR3 is TGTGCCAGCACCCCGGGGGGGCAGCCTCCTTACTATGGCTACACCTTC. Its translation is CASTPGGQPPYYGYTF.

The CDR3 DNA reads TGTGCCACCGGGACTAGGACTCAAGAGACCCAGTACTTC. Encoded protein: CATGTRTQETQYF. V and J are TRBV10-3 and TRBJ2-5, with 8 bases identical to TRBD2. Losses at the gene ends were 10 bases for V and 2 bases for J; bases not matched to a gene: 6. Germline-derived CDR1 and CDR2 are ENHRY and SYGVKD. CDR3 size: 13 residues.

The rearrangement links TRBV27 to TRBJ2-5; weak D call: TRBD1 (7 bases). V was clipped by 2 bases and J by 4 bases, with 14 bases between them. Per germline, CDR1 MNHEY and CDR2 SMNVEV (reference sequence). This CDR3 has 15 amino acids. CDR3 coding DNA: TGTGCCAGCAGTTTAGGAGGGGGCGCGGGAGAGACCCAGTACTTC. Protein sequence: CASSLGGGAGETQYF.

In its sample, this clone was seen a few times. J is TRBJ2-3 and V is TRBV3-1 (or the pseudogene TRBV3-2), with D maybe TRBD2 (5 bases). The CDR3 extends over 16 amino acids. CDR1 and CDR2 from the germline V gene are LGHDT and YNNKEL (reference sequence). V lost 7 bases and J lost 4, with 21 bases in between. The CDR3 is CASKKSSGSGADTQYF. CDR3 nucleotide sequence: TGTGCCAGCAAGAAGTCGAGTGGGAGTGGGGCAGATACGCAGTATTTT.